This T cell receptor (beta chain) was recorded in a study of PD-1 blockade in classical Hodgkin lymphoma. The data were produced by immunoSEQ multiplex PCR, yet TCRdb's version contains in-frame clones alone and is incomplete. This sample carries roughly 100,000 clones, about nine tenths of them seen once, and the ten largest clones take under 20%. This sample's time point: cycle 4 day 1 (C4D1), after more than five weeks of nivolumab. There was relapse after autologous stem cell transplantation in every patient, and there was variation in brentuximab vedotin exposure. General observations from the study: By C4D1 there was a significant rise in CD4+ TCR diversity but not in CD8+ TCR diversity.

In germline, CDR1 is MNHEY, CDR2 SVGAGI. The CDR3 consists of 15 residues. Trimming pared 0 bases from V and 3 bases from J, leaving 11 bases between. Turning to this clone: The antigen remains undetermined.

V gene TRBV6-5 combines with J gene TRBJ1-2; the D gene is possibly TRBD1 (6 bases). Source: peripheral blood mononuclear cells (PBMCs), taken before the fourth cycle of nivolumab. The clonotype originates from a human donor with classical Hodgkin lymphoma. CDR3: CASSYSAGDYYGYTF. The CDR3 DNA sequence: TGTGCCAGCAGTTACTCGGCAGGGGACTACTATGGCTACACCTTC.